The 20 T cell receptor beta chains below were found in one sample sequenced in a study of post-analysis software for immune sequencing data. The study's findings and limits: Patients had higher frequencies than controls of roughly 5 TRBV segments, including TRBV5-6, TRBV5-1 and TRBV20-1.

Carried by the TCR beta cDNA libraries were unique molecular identifiers. TCRdb fed the PCR reads into MiXCR, producing one record per CDR3 protein. The sample includes roughly 540,000 distinct CDR3 sequences, less than 40% seen only once; the top ten take around 6%. The antigens these receptors bind are not known. Material: blood. The source of these receptors is a girl between 2 and 17 years old with multiple sclerosis.

V gene TRBV9 combines with J gene TRBJ2-5, with TRBD2 identical over 14 bases. The trim removed 4 bases at V and 5 bases at J, leaving 7 bases unmatched. From germline, CDR1 is SGDLS and CDR2 YYNGEE. The CDR3 extends over 16 amino acids. Here the CDR3 DNA reads TGTGCCAGCAGCTCCGGACTAGCGGGGGGCCTGGAGACCCAGTACTTC. Amino acid sequence: CASSSGLAGGLETQYF.

This clonotype appeared many times. This chain joins TRBV6-6 and TRBJ1-2, with TRBD1 as a possible D gene (5 bases). Germline V gives CDR1 MNHNY, CDR2 SVGAGI (reference sequence). V shed 7 bases and J shed 3 bases, with 18 bases lying between them. CDR3 length: 15 residues. CDR3 coding DNA: TGTGCCAGCAACCCGACGGGGGATAGCGACTATGGCTACACCTTC. As protein: CASNPTGDSDYGYTF.

The V call is TRBV11-2, the J call TRBJ2-3, with 14 bases aligning to TRBD2. CDR3 length: 16 amino acids. CDR1 is SGHAT, CDR2 FQNNGV, per germline. Trimming removed 5 bases from V and 6 bases from J; junction bases left unmatched: 7. The CDR3 sequence is CASSPGTSGGLDTQYF. The CDR3 DNA sequence: TGTGCCAGCAGCCCCGGGACTAGCGGGGGTCTGGATACGCAGTATTTT.

The CDR3 loop is CASSFRLAVYNEQFF. The DNA of the CDR3 is TGTGCCAGCAGCTTTAGACTAGCGGTCTACAATGAGCAGTTCTTC. The chain recombines TRBV5-5 with TRBJ2-1; 9 bases agree with TRBD2. V was clipped by 2 bases and J by 3 bases; unmatched bases: 3. The CDR3 totals 15 residues. Germline V gene data show CDR1 as SGHKS and CDR2 as YYEKEE (reference sequence). Based on the CDR3 plus reference TRBV5-5 and TRBJ2-1, the full variable domain is DAGVTQSPTHLIKTRGQQVTLRCSPISGHKSVSWYQQVLGQGPQFIFQYYEKEERGRGNFPDRFSARQFPNYSSELNVNALLLGDSALYLCASSFRLAVYNEQFFGPGTRLTVL.

The chain links TRBV20-1 to TRBJ2-5; 12 bases are a match to TRBD2. Per germline, CDR1 DFQATT and CDR2 SNEGSKA (reference sequence). The CDR3 sequence is 15 residues long. Germline trimming cut 3 bases from V and 1 base from J; bases unmatched to any gene: 3. In nucleotides, the CDR3 is TGCAGTGCTAGTACTAGCGGGGGGACCCAAGAGACCCAGTACTTC. Protein product: CSASTSGGTQETQYF.

This clonotype has only a few counts. The chain couples TRBV7-9 to TRBJ2-6, with D possibly being TRBD1 or TRBD2 (6 bases each). Trimming left V 6 bases short and J 2 bases short, with 14 bases between. The CDR3 is 16 residues long. The germline V gene encodes CDR1 SEHNR and CDR2 FQNEAQ (reference sequence). DNA of the CDR3: TGTGCCAGCAGTGAAAAGGGGGGCACTGGGGCCAACGTCCTGACTTTC. Translated, it gives CASSEKGGTGANVLTF.

The table lists this clonotype with many counts. The rearrangement joins TRBV6-5 to TRBJ2-7; D not certain. Trimming left V 0 bases short and J 3 bases short, with 6 bases between. CDR3 length: 13 residues. CDR1 and CDR2 (germline): MNHEY, SVGAGI. Written as DNA, the CDR3 is TGTGCCAGCAGTTACTCCCGCAGCTACGAGCAGTACTTC. This gives the protein CASSYSRSYEQYF.

The table lists this clonotype with a few counts. This chain uses TRBV5-1 with TRBJ2-7, with a possible D match to TRBD1 (6 bases). V was shortened by 0 bases and J by 3 bases, with 10 bases between the two germline ends. Per the germline V gene, CDR1 is SGHRS and CDR2 is YFSETQ. There are 14 residues in the CDR3. The CDR3: CASSLESGDYEQYF. Here the CDR3 DNA reads TGCGCCAGCAGCTTGGAATCAGGGGACTACGAGCAGTACTTC.

In this sample, this clonotype turned up a few times. V is TRBV12-3 or TRBV12-4 and J is TRBJ1-2; tentatively, D is TRBD1 (5 bases). The CDR3 consists of 12 residues. Trimming pared 5 bases from V and 4 bases from J, leaving 8 bases between. CDR3 sequence reads: CASSTGLYGYTF. CDR3 coding DNA: TGTGCCAGCAGTACAGGTCTCTATGGCTACACCTTC.

This chain uses TRBV5-1 with TRBJ2-4, with TRBD2 identical over 7 bases. CDR1 is SGHRS and CDR2 is YFSETQ in the germline V gene. The V segment lost 5 bases and the J segment 4 bases; nucleotides outside the gene matches: 9. This CDR3 has 15 residues. The DNA of the CDR3 is TGCGCCAGCAGAAGACGTGGGGAGGGAAAAAACATTCAGTACTTC. It encodes CASRRRGEGKNIQYF.

This clonotype has more than one count but fewer than ten. The gene calls are TRBV20-1 and TRBJ2-7; TRBD1 matches at 9 bases. Per the germline V gene, CDR1 is DFQATT and CDR2 is SNEGSKA (reference sequence). The CDR3 extends over 14 amino acids. V shed 3 bases and J 3 bases; nucleotides not matched to a gene: 6. The CDR3 sequence is CSARKTGGIYEQYF. In nucleotides, the CDR3 is TGCAGTGCTAGGAAGACAGGGGGGATCTACGAGCAGTACTTC.

This clonotype was observed a handful of times. The chain combines TRBV12-3 or TRBV12-4 with TRBJ2-1; 12 nucleotides align to TRBD2. V lost 5 bases and J lost 12; bases outside the gene matches: 8. This CDR3 spans 14 amino acids. This chain's CDR3 is CASSPSGGAGGQFF. CDR3 DNA sequence: TGTGCCAGCAGTCCTAGCGGGGGGGCTGGGGGGCAGTTCTTC.

As for this clonotype: One base away lies a much larger clone, so this may be a sequencing read error. This chain joins TRBV6-5 and TRBJ2-7, with 7 bases fitting TRBD1. The germline V gene encodes CDR1 MNHEY and CDR2 SVGAGI. V was pared by 6 bases and J by 3 bases, with 5 bases of the junction left unmatched. The CDR3 extends over 13 amino acids. In nucleotides, the CDR3 is TGTGCCAGCAGCCGCGGACAGGACTACGAGCAGTACTTC. Translating it yields CASSRGQDYEQYF.

The chain links TRBV29-1 to TRBJ2-3; the match to TRBD2 covers 9 bases. The CDR3 sequence is 15 residues long. V shed 8 bases, J shed 2 bases, and the junction held 11 bases outside the gene matches. Germline values: CDR1 SQVTM, CDR2 ANQGSEA. As DNA, the CDR3 is TGCAGCACTATCCCCATAGCGGGGGTCACAGATACGCAGTATTTT. The encoded protein is CSTIPIAGVTDTQYF.

The CDR3 is CASSLSPETQYF. For the CDR3, the DNA is TGTGCCAGCAGCTTAAGCCCAGAGACCCAGTACTTC. The genes are TRBV7-9 and TRBJ2-5; D uncertain. The CDR3 contains 12 residues. The germline V gene has CDR1 SEHNR and CDR2 FQNEAQ (reference sequence). Trimming removed 2 bases at V and 4 bases at J, with 5 bases between.

V gene TRBV14 combines with J gene TRBJ1-2, with 7 nucleotides matching TRBD1. CDR1 SGHDN and CDR2 FVKESK come from the germline V gene. The J segment lost 7 bases and the V segment lost 3 bases, leaving 2 bases of the junction unmatched. The length of the CDR3 is 12 residues. This chain's CDR3 is CASSHDRAGYTF. CDR3 coding DNA: TGTGCCAGCAGCCACGACAGGGCTGGCTACACCTTC.

This clonotype showed up many times. The rearrangement uses TRBV7-2 and TRBJ2-3; D gene ambiguous. This CDR3 comprises 12 residues. Looked up from germline, CDR1 is SGHTA and CDR2 is FQGNSA. The V end lost 6 bases, the J end lost 2 bases, and 6 bases lay between the germline ends. CDR3: CASSSYTDTQYF. The CDR3 bases are TGTGCCAGCAGTTCGTACACAGATACGCAGTATTTT.

The chain has TRBV3-1 and TRBJ2-5, with D perhaps matching TRBD2 (5 bases). TRBJ2-7 matches the DNA end more closely, so the J call is doubtful. Germline lookup yields CDR1 LGHDT and CDR2 YNNKEL (reference sequence). The CDR3 has 14 amino acids. CDR3: CASSPLEGTYEQYF. CDR3 DNA sequence: TGTGCCAGCAGCCCCCTCGAGGGTACCTACGAGCAGTACTTC.

This clonotype turned up a few times. The V call is TRBV10-3, the J call TRBJ2-7; 9 bases map to TRBD2. Germline values: CDR1 ENHRY, CDR2 SYGVKD. The CDR3 is made up of 16 amino acids. Trimming removed 4 bases from V and 2 bases from J; junction bases left unmatched: 9. Here the CDR3 reads CAISGGGTSKAYEQYF. CDR3 DNA sequence: TGTGCCATCAGTGGAGGGGGGACTAGCAAGGCCTACGAGCAGTACTTC.

This rearrangement joins TRBV2 to TRBJ1-2; 7 bases fit TRBD1. V was pared by 3 bases and J by 8 bases, with 3 bases of the junction left unmatched. Germline CDR1 reads SNHLY; CDR2 reads FYNNEI. The CDR3 is made up of 12 amino acids. The CDR3 here is CASSEVRGGYTF. DNA for the CDR3: TGTGCCAGCAGTGAGGTCAGGGGGGGCTACACCTTC.